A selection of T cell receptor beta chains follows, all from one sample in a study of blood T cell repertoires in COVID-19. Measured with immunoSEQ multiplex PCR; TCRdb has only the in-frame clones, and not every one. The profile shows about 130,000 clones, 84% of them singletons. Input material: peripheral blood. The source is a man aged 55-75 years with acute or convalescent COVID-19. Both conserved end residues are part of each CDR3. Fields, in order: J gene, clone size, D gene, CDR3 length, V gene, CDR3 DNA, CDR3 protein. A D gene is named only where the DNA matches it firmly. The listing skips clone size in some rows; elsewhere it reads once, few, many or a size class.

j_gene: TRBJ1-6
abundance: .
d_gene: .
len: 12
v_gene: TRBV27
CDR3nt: TGTGCCAGCAAGGGGCAGGGGTCACCCCTCCACTTT
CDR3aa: CASKGQGSPLHF

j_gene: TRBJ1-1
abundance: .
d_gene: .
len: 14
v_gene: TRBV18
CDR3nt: TGTGCCAGCTCACCCTCGGGTTTGAACACTGAAGCTTTCTTT
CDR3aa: CASSPSGLNTEAFF

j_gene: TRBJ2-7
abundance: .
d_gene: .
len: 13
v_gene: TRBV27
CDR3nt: TGTGCCAGCAGTTCGGTCGGAGCCTACGAGCAGTACTTC
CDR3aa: CASSSVGAYEQYF

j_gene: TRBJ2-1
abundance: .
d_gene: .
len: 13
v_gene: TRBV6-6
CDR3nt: TGTGCCAGCAGTCCGAGGGAGGTTAGTGAGCAGTTCTTC
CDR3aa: CASSPREVSEQFF

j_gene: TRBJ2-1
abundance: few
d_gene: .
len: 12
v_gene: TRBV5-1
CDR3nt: TGCGCCAGCAGCTTGCAGGGGCGTGAGCAGTTCTTC
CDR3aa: CASSLQGREQFF

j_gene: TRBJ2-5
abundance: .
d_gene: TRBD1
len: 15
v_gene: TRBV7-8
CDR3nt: TGTGCCAGCAGCTTAGGGACAGGGGGCGAAGAGACCCAGTACTTC
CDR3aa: CASSLGTGGEETQYF

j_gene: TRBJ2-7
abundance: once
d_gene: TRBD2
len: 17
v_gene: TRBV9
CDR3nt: TGTGCCAGCAGCGTAGCGAGGGAGCGGGGGCCCACCTACGAGCAGTACTTC
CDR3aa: CASSVARERGPTYEQYF

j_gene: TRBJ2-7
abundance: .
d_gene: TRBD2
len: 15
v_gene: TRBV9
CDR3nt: TGTGCCAGCAGCGTATATAGCGGGAGGACCTACGAGCAGTACTTC
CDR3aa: CASSVYSGRTYEQYF

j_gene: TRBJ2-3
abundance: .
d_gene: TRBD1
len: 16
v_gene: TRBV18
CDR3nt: TGTGCCAGCTCACCAGATTGGGGACAGGCCACAGATACGCAGTATTTT
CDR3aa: CASSPDWGQATDTQYF

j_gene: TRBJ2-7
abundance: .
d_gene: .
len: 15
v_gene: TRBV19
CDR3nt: TGTGCCAGTAGTATTATGTCAGGCAGCCCCTGGGAGCAGTACTTC
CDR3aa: CASSIMSGSPWEQYF

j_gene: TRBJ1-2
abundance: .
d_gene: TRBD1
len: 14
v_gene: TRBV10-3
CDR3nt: TGTGCCATCAGTGAGTCGGGACAGGGGGCTGGCTACACCTTC
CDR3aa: CAISESGQGAGYTF

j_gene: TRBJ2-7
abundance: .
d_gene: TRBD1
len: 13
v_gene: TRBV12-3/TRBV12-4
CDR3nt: TGTGCCAGCAGTTTGAGACAGGGTCGCGAGCAGTACTTC
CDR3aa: CASSLRQGREQYF

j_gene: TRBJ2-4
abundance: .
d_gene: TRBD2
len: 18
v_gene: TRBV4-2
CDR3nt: TGTGCCAGCAGCCCTATATTAGCGGGAGGGCCGGCCAAAAACATTCAGTACTTC
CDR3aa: CASSPILAGGPAKNIQYF

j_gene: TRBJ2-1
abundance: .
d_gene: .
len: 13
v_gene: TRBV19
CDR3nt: TGTGCCAGTAGTAAGGGCCTCAGGGGTGAGCAGTTCTTC
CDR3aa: CASSKGLRGEQFF

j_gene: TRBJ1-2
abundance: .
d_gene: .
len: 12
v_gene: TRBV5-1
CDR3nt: TGCGCCAGCAGCTTGGCCGAGGATGGCTACACCTTC
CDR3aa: CASSLAEDGYTF

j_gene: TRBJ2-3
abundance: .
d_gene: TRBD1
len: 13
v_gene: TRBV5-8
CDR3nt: TGTGCCAGCAGCTACGACAGGGCAGATACGCAGTATTTT
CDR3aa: CASSYDRADTQYF

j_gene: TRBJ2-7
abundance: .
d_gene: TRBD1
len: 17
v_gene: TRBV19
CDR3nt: TGTGCCAGTAGAGGGACAGGGGGATTCTCCCTCTCCTACGAGCAGTACTTC
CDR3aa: CASRGTGGFSLSYEQYF

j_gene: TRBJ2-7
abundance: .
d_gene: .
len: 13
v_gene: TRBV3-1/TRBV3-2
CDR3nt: TGTGCCAGCAGACGACAGGGAGGTTACGAGCAGTACTTC
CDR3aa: CASRRQGGYEQYF

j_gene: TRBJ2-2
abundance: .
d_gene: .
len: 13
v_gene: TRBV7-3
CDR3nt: TGTGCCAGCAGCCCCTTAGCAGGGGGGGAGCTGTTTTTT
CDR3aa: CASSPLAGGELFF

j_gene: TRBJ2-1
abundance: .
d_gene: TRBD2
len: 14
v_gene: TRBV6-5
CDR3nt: TGTGCCAGCAGCCCGGGACTAGCGGGAGGGCACGGGATCTTC
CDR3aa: CASSPGLAGGHGIF

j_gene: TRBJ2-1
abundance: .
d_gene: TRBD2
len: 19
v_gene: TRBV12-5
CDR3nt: TGTGCTAGTGCCCGTCCCGGGACTAGCGGTATGGGGAATTACAATGAGCAGTTCTTC
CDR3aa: CASARPGTSGMGNYNEQFF

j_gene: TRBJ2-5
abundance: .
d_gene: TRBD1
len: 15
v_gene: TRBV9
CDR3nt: TGTGCCAGCAGCGCCCACAGGGGGCGTGGGGAGACCCAGTACTTC
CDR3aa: CASSAHRGRGETQYF

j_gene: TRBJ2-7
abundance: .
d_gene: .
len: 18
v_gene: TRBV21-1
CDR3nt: TGTGCCAGCAGCAAATCGAGAGCGGGTCCTGGGGCGGGTCACGAGCAGTACTTC
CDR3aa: CASSKSRAGPGAGHEQYF

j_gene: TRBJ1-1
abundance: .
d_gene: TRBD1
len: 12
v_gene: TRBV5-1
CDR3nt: TGCGCCAGCAGCGACAGGGAAGGGGAAGCTTTCTTT
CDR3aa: CASSDREGEAFF

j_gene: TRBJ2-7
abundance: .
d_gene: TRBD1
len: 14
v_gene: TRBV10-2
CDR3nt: TGCGCCAGCAGGCAACAGGGGGTATCCTACGAGCAGTACTTC
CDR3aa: CASRQQGVSYEQYF

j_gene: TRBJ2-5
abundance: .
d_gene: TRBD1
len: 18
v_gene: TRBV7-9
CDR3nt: TGTGCCAGCAGCAGTACCGGGACAGTATATGATACCGGAGAGACCCAGTACTTC
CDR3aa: CASSSTGTVYDTGETQYF

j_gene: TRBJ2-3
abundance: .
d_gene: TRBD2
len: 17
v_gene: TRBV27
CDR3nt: TGTGCCAGCAGTTTCTCCCGACTAGCGGGAGCAACAGATACGCAGTATTTT
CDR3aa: CASSFSRLAGATDTQYF

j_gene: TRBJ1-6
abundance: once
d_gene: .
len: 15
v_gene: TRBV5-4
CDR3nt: TGTGCCAGCAGCTTGGAAGGGGTTAATAATTCACCCCTCCACTTT
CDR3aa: CASSLEGVNNSPLHF

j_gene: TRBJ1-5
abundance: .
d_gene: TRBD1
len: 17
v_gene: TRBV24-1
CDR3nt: TGTGCCACCAGTGATTCGCGAGACAGGGGATTCAATCAGCCCCAGCATTTT
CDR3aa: CATSDSRDRGFNQPQHF

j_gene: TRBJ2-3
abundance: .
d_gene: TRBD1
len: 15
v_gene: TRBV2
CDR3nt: TGTGCCAGCAGTGAAAACAGGGGTTACACAGATACGCAGTATTTT
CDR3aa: CASSENRGYTDTQYF

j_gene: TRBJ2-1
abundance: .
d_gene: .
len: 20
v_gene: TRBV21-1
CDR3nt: TGTGCCAGCAGTTTCAAGGGACTAGCGGGATTCCTTATCTCCTACAATGAGCAGTTCTTC
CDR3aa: CASSFKGLAGFLISYNEQFF

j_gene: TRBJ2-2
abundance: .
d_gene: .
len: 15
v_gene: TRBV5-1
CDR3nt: TGCGCCAGCAGCGACCTGCGTGTCCGGGCCGGGGAGCTGTTTTTT
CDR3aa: CASSDLRVRAGELFF

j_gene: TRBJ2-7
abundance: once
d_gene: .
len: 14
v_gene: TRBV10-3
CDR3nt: TGTGCCATCAGTGAGTATCTAGAGGGTCCCGAGCAGTACTTC
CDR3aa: CAISEYLEGPEQYF

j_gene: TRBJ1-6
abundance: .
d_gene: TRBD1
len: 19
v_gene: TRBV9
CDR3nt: TGTGCCAGCAGCGGAGTCCCGGGACAGCCAACCTCCTATAATTCACCCCTCCACTTT
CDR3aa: CASSGVPGQPTSYNSPLHF

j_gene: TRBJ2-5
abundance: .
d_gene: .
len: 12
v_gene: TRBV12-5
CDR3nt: TGTGCTAGTGGTTTGACGGGAGAGACCCAGTACTTC
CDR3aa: CASGLTGETQYF

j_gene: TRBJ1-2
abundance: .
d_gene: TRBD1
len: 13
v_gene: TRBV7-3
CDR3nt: TGTGCCAGCAGCTTAGGGACAGGCAGGGGCTACACCTTC
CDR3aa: CASSLGTGRGYTF

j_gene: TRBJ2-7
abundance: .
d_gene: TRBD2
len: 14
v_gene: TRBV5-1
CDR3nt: TGCGCCAGCTCTGGGACTAGCGGTTCGTACGAGCAGTACTTC
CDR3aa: CASSGTSGSYEQYF

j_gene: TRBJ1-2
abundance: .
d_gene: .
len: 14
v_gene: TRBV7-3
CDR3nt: TGTGCCAGCAGCTTAACGTCAGATCACTATGGCTACACCTTC
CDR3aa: CASSLTSDHYGYTF

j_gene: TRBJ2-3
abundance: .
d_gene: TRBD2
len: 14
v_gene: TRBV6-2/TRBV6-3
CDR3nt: TGTGCCAGCAGCCTGGGACTAGCGGTGGCTACGCAGTATTTT
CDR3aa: CASSLGLAVATQYF

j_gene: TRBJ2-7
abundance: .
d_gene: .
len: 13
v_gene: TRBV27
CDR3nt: TGTGCCAGCAGGGGGGCGGTTCCCTACGAGCAGTACTTC
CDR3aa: CASRGAVPYEQYF

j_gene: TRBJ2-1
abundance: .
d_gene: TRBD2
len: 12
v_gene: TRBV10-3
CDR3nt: TGTGCCATCACTGGACTAGGGAATGAGCAGTTCTTC
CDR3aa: CAITGLGNEQFF

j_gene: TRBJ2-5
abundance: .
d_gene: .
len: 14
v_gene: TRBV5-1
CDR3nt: TGCGCCAGCAGCCCCCGAGGAGAGGCCGGGACCCAGTACTTC
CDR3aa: CASSPRGEAGTQYF

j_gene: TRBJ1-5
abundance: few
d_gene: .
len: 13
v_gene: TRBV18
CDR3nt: TGTGCCAGCTCTCGAGGCCACAATCAGCCCCAGCATTTT
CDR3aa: CASSRGHNQPQHF

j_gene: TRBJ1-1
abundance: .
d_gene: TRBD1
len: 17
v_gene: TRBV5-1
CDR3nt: TGCGCCAGCAGCAAACTCGGGACAGGGACCCCGAACACTGAAGCTTTCTTT
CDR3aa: CASSKLGTGTPNTEAFF

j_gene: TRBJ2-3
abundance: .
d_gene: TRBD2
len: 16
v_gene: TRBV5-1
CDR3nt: TGCGCCAGCAGGTCTCTCGCGGGGGAAAGCACAGATACGCAGTATTTT
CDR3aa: CASRSLAGESTDTQYF

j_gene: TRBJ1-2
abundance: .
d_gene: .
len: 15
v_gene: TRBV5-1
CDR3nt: TGCGCCAGCAGCTCACCGGGACAAAAAAACTATGGCTACACCTTC
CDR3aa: CASSSPGQKNYGYTF

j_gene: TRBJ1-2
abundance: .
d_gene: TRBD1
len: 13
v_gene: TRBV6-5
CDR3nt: TGTGCCAGCAGCCTGACAGGGGATTATGGCTACACCTTC
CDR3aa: CASSLTGDYGYTF

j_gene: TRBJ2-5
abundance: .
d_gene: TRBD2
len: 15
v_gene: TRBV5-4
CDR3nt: TGTGCCAGCAGCATAAAGCGGGAGTGGGGGGAGACCCAGTACTTC
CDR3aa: CASSIKREWGETQYF

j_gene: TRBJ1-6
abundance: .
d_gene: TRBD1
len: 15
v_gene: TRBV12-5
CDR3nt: TGTGCTAGTGGTCCCGGGACAGGGATCAATTCACCCCTCCACTTT
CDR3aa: CASGPGTGINSPLHF

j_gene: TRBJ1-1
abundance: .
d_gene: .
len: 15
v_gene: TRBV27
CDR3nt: TGTGCCAGCAGTCGCAGGGGTGGGGCGAACACTGAAGCTTTCTTT
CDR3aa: CASSRRGGANTEAFF

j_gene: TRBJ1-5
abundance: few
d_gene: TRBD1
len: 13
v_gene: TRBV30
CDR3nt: TGTGCCTGTAGACAGGGGGCGAATCAGCCCCAGCATTTT
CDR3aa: CACRQGANQPQHF

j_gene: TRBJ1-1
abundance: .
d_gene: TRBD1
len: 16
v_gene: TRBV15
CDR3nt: TGTGCCACCAGCAGAGGCAGACAGGGAATGAACACTGAAGCTTTCTTT
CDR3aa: CATSRGRQGMNTEAFF

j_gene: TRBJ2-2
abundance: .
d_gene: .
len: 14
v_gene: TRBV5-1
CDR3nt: TGCGCCAGCCTCCGGGACACCCACACCGGGGAGCTGTTTTTT
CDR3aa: CASLRDTHTGELFF

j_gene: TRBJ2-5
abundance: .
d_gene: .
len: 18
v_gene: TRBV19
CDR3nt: TGTGCCAGTAGTATGGGGAATGGACAAAGAACGGCGCAAGAGACCCAGTACTTC
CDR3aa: CASSMGNGQRTAQETQYF